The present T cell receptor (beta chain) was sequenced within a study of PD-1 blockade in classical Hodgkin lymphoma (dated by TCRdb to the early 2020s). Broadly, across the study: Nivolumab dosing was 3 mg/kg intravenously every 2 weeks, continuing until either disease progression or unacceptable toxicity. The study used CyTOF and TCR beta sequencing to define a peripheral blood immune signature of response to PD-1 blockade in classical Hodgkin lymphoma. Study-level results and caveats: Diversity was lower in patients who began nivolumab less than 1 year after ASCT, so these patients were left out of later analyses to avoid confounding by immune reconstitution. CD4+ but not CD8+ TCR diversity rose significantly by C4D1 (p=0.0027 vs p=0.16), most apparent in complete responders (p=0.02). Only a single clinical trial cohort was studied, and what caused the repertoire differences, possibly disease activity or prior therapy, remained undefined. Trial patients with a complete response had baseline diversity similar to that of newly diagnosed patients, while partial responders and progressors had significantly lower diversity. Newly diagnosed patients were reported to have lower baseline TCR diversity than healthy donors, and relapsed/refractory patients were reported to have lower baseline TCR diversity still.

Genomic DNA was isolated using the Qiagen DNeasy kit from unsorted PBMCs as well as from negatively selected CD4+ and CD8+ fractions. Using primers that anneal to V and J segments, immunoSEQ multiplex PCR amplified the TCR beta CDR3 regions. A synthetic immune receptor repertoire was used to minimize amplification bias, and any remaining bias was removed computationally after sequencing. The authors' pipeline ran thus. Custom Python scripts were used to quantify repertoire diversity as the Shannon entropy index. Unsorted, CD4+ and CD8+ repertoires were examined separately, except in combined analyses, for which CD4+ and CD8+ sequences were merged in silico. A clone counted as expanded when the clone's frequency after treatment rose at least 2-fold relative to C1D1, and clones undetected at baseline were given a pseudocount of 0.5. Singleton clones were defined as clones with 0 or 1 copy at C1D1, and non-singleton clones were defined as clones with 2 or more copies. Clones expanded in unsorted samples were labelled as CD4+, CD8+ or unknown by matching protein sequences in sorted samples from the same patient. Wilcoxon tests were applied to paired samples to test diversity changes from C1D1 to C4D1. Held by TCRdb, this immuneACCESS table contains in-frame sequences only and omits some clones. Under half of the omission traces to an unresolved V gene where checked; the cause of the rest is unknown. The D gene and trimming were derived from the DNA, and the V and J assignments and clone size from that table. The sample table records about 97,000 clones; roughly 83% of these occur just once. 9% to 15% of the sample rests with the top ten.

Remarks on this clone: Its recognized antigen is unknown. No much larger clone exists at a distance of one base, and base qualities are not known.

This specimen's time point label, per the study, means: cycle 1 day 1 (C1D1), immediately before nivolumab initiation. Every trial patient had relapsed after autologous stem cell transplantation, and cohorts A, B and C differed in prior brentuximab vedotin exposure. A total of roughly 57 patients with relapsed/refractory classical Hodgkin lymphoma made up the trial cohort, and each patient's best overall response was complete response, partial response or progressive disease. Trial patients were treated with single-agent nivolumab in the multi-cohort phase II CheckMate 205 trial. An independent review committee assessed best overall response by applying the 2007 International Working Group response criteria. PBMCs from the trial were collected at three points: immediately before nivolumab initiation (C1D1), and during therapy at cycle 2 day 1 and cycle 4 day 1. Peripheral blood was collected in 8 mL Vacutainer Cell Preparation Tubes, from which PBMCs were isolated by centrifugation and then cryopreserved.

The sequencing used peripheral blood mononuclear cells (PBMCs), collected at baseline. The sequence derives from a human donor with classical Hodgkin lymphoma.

The DNA is TGTGCCAGCAGCCCCCAGGGGCGGGACACTGAAGCTTTCTTT. This yields the protein CASSPQGRDTEAFF. The sequence joins TRBV7-4 to TRBJ1-1; TRBD1 is a possible D gene, resting on 6 matching bases. The germline V gene yields SGHVT for CDR1 and SQSDAQ for CDR2. From the cysteine through the phenylalanine, the CDR3 covers 14 amino acids. The CDR3 DNA has 42 bases and is translated from base 1. Deletion took 5 bases off V and 3 bases off J, with a span of 13 bases between the germline ends.